This TCR beta chain emerged from a study of T cell changes during pregnancy in multiple sclerosis. Germline V gives CDR1 LNHDA, CDR2 SQIVND (reference sequence). Germline trimming cut 7 bases from V and 2 bases from J; bases unmatched to any gene: 6. CDR3 length: 15 residues. Produced via immunoSEQ multiplex PCR; TCRdb's table is partial and in-frame only. This sample carries about 52,000 clones, over 80% of them seen once, and the ten largest clones take 0.74%. This TCR derives from a female donor with multiple sclerosis, enrolled in a pregnancy study. The chain uses TRBV19 and TRBJ1-3; 9 bases agree with TRBD1. This specimen was CD4+ T cells from peripheral blood mononuclear cells, taken in the third trimester of pregnancy. The CDR3 region is CASTDTGGTGNTIYF. As DNA, the CDR3 is TGTGCCAGTACGGACACAGGGGGCACTGGAAACACCATATATTTT.